This paragraph covers one T cell receptor beta chain sequence. As yet, its antigen is unknown. Germline V lookup: CDR1 SGHRS, CDR2 YFSETQ. This CDR3 contains 17 residues. A second PCR, run for about 7 to 11 cycles, used a sample-barcoded 5' primer plus a J-beta primer mix. With 12 random nucleotides, a template-switch adaptor tagged each individual cDNA molecule. Researchers report that each sample yielded at least 2.5 million CDR3-containing paired-end reads. TCRdb passed the 5' RACE reads through MiXCR, listing each CDR3 protein once. This table has fewer than 700,000 distinct CDR3 sequences, around 50% appearing once. This specimen belongs to a study of blood T cells in healthy people across ages. Findings of the study overall: Older individuals had lower TCR beta diversity per million T cells (the decline was roughly linear).

This sequence was found in a man at least 80 years old in good health. The chain recombines TRBV5-1 with TRBJ2-7; no definite D call. The J call may be faulty, since TRBJ2-5 better matches the DNA end. Sequenced input: blood. As DNA, the CDR3 is TGCGCCAGCAGAATTTCCGGACGGGCCTTTGACGGAGAGACCCAGTACTTC. It translates to CASRISGRAFDGETQYF.